This TCR beta chain was profiled in a study of shared clonotypes between healthy human individuals. Whole-study findings and limits: Clonotypes not shared had lower generation probabilities than those common to all four donors.

The J segment lost 4 bases and the V segment lost 0 bases, leaving 3 bases of the junction unmatched. This CDR3 is 15 amino acids long. Germline values: CDR1 SGHTA, CDR2 FQGNSA. Regarding this clone: The antigen is not known.

Terminally differentiated effector memory CD45RA+ cells were excluded from the naive CD8 cells, which were CD45RO-negative and positively selected for CCR7. The protocol was immunoSEQ multiplex PCR, while the TCRdb copy is restricted to in-frame clones and leaves out a portion. Among about 2 million clones listed, less than 95% were seen once. The gene calls are TRBV7-2 and TRBJ1-1; the match to TRBD1 covers 9 bases. Sequenced sample: naive CD8+ T cells sorted from blood. The TCR originated in a man between 18 and 35 years old in good health. CDR3 sequence (DNA): TGTGCCAGCAGCTTAGCGTTGACAGGGGGCACTGAAGCTTTCTTT. Protein sequence: CASSLALTGGTEAFF.